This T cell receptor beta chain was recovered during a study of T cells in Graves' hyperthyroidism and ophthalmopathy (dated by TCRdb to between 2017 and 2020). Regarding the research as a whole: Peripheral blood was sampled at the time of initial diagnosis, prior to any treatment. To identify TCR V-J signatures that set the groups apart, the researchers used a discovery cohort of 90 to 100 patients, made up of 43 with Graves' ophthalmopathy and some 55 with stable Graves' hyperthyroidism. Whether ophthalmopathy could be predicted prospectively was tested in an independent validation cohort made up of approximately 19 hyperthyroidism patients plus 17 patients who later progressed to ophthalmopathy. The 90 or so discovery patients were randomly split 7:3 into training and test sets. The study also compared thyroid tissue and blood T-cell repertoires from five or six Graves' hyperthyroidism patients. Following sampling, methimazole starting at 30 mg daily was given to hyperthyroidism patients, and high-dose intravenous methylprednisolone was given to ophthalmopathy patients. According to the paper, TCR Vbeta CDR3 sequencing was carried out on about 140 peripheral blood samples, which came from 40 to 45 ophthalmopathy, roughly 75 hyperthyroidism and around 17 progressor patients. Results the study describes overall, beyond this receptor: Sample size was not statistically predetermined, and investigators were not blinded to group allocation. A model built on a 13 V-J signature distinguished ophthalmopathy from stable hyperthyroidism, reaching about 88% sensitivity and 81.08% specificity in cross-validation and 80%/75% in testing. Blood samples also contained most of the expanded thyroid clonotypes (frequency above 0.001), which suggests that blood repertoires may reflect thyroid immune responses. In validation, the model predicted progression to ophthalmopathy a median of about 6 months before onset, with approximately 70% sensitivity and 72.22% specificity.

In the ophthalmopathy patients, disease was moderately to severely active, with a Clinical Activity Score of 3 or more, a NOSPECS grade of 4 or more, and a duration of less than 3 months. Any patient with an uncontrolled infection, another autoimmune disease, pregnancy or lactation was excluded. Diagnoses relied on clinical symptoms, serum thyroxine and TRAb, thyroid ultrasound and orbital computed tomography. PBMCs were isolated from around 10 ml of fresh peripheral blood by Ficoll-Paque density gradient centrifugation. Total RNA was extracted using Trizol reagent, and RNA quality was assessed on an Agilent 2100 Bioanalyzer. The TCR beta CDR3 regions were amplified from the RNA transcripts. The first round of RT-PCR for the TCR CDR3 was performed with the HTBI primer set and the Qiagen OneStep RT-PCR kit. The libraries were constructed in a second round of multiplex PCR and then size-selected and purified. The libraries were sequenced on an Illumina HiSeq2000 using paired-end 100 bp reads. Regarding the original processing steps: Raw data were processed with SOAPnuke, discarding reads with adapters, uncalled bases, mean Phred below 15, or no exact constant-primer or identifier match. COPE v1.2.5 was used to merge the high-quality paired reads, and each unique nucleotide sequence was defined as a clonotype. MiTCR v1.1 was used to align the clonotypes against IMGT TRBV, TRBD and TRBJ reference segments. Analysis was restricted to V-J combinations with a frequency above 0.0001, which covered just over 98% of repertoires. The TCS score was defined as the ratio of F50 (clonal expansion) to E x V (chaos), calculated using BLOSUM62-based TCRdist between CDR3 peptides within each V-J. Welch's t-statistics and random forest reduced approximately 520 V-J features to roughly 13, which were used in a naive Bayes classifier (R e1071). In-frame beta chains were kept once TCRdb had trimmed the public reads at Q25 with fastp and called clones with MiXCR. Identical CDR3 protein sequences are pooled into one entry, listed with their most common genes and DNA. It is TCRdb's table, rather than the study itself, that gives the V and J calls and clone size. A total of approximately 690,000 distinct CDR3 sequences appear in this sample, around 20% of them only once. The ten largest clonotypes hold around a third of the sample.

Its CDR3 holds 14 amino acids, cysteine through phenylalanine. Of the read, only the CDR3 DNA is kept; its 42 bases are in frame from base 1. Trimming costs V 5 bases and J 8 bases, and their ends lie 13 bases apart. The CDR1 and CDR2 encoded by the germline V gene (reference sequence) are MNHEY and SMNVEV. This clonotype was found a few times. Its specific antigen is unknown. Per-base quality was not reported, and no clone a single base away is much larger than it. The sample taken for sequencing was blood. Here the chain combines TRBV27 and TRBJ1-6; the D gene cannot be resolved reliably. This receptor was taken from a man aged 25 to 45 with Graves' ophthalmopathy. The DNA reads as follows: TGTGCCAGCAGTCCGGGGATATTATATTCACCCCTCCACTTT. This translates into CASSPGILYSPLHF.